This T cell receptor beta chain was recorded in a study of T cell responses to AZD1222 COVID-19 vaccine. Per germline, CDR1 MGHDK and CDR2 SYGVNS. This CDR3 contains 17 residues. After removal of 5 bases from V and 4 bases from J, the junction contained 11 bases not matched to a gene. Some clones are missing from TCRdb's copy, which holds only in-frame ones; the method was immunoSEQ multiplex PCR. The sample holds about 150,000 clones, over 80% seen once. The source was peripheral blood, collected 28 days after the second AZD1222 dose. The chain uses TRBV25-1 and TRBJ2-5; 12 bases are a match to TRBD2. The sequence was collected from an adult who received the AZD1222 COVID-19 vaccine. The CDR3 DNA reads TGTGCCAGCAGTACGGGACTAGCGGGCCCAGAGGCAGAGACCCAGTACTTC. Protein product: CASSTGLAGPEAETQYF.